Each of the 9 T cell receptor beta chains below was sequenced from the same sample in a study of blood T cell repertoires in COVID-19. The data were produced by immunoSEQ multiplex PCR, yet TCRdb's version contains in-frame clones alone and is incomplete. The sample shows approximately 200,000 clones, 75% to 90% of them seen only once. What was sequenced was peripheral blood. These TCRs come from a man aged 30 to 45 with COVID-19, enrolled during active disease.

V gene TRBV27 combines with J gene TRBJ1-1, with TRBD1 matching over 7 bases. The junction had 13 bases not matched to a gene; V was cut back by 6 bases and J by 3 bases. Germline-derived CDR1 and CDR2 are MNHEY and SMNVEV (reference sequence). This CDR3 region has 16 residues. The CDR3 DNA reads TGTGCCAGCAGGTTCGTAGGACAGGCCCAGGACACTGAAGCTTTCTTT. Encoded protein: CASRFVGQAQDTEAFF.

The rearrangement links TRBV7-8 to TRBJ2-7; TRBD2 agrees at 9 bases. The germline V gene encodes CDR1 SGHVS and CDR2 FQNEAQ. The CDR3 has 17 residues. Trimming at V came to 4 bases and at J to 3 bases, leaving 13 bases not matched to a gene. This chain's CDR3 is CASSSSFWTSDSYEQYF. For the CDR3, the DNA is TGTGCCAGCAGCTCTTCCTTCTGGACTAGCGACAGCTACGAGCAGTACTTC. Full variable domain (rest looked up from reference TRBV7-8 and TRBJ2-7): GAGVSQSPRYKVAKRGQDVALRCDPISGHVSLFWYQQALGQGPEFLTYFQNEAQLDKSGLPSDRFFAERPEGSVSTLKIQRTQQEDSAVYLCASSSSFWTSDSYEQYFGPGTRLTVT.

This clone was counted a single time. J is TRBJ1-2 and V is TRBV15; TRBD1 might be the D (6 bases). The ends were cut back, 7 bases at V and 10 bases at J, with 22 bases in the middle. The CDR3 has 14 residues. Germline loops: CDR1 LNHNV, CDR2 YYDKDF (reference sequence). The CDR3 loop is CATKDLGGAGAYTF. CDR3 in DNA: TGTGCCACCAAGGACCTTGGGGGGGCCGGAGCCTACACCTTC. The full variable domain, completed using reference TRBV15 and TRBJ1-2, is DAMVIQNPRYQVTQFGKPVTLSCSQTLNHNVMYWYQQKSSQAPKLLFHYYDKDFNNEADTPDNFQSRRPNTSFCFLDIRSPGLGDTAMYLCATKDLGGAGAYTFGSGTRLTVV.

This clone has just one count. The chain couples TRBV18 to TRBJ1-5; D possibly corresponds to TRBD1 (5 bases). There are 16 residues in the CDR3. CDR1 is KGHSH, CDR2 LQKENI, per germline. V was clipped by 3 bases and J by 2 bases, with 14 bases between them. The CDR3 DNA is TGTGCCAGCTCACCGACGCAGGGTTACGGCAATCAGCCCCAGCATTTT. Its translation is CASSPTQGYGNQPQHF.

The V gene is TRBV4-1, the J gene TRBJ2-7, with a possible D match to TRBD1 (6 bases). CDR1 and CDR2 from the germline V gene are MGHRA and YSYEKL. With 3 bases removed from V and 3 bases from J, the gap between germline ends came to 18 bases. The CDR3 is 16 amino acids. In nucleotides, the CDR3 is TGCGCCAGCAGCCAGGATTACAGGGAGTCTAACTACGAGCAGTACTTC. Its translation: CASSQDYRESNYEQYF.

This CDR3 reads CASSDKQGGEQYF. The CDR3 coding sequence is TGTGCCAGCTCCGACAAACAGGGTGGAGAGCAGTACTTC. The V gene is TRBV18, the J gene TRBJ2-7, with a tentative D call TRBD1 (6 bases). The length of the CDR3 is 13 residues. Germline V gene data show CDR1 as KGHSH and CDR2 as LQKENI. The V end was cut by 6 bases, the J end by 7 bases, with 16 bases between.

This chain connects TRBV3-1 (or the pseudogene TRBV3-2) to TRBJ2-7; 7 bases are shared with TRBD1. Germline trimming cut 5 bases from V and 6 bases from J; bases unmatched to any gene: 10. The CDR3 is made up of 14 amino acids. The germline V gene has CDR1 LGHDT and CDR2 YNNKEL (reference sequence). DNA for the CDR3: TGTGCCAGCAGCACCCGACAGGGATGGGGCGAGCAGTACTTC. This sequence encodes CASSTRQGWGEQYF.

The V call is TRBV5-8, the J call TRBJ1-4; TRBD1 aligns across 7 bases. V shed 4 bases, J shed 7 bases, and the junction held 13 bases outside the gene matches. Germline V gene data show CDR1 as SGHTS and CDR2 as YDEGEE. There are 16 residues in the CDR3. In DNA form, the CDR3 reads TGTGCCAGCAGCCCGCGGGGGGACAGCGATCGTGAAAAACTGTTTTTT. As protein: CASSPRGDSDREKLFF.

The chain is built from TRBV18 and TRBJ1-5, with 10 bases that match TRBD1. Trimming removed 1 base from V and 3 bases from J; junction bases left unmatched: 3. The germline gives CDR1 KGHSH, CDR2 LQKENI. The CDR3 length is 16 residues. The CDR3 sequence is CASSPQDRGTNQPQHF. For the CDR3, the DNA is TGTGCCAGCTCACCACAGGACAGGGGGACCAATCAGCCCCAGCATTTT.